This T cell receptor beta chain was captured by sequencing in a study of ipilimumab plus nivolumab after autologous stem cell transplantation. Study-level background: Both relapsed and primary refractory DLBCL were included.

Trimming stripped 4 bases from V and 2 bases from J, with 7 bases between. This CDR3 has 13 residues. Per the germline V gene, CDR1 is SGHTA and CDR2 is FQGNSA. Starting 14 to 28 days after autologous transplant, ipilimumab 1 mg/kg was given. Patients got 3 mg/kg IV nivolumab weeks 1, 4, 7, 10, then biweekly through week 26. Only in-frame clones appear in the TCRdb table, and some are missing; sequencing was by immunoSEQ multiplex PCR. Of more than 20,000 clones listed, around four fifths were seen once; the top ten hold roughly 20%. This receptor was obtained from a male donor with diffuse large B-cell lymphoma. This chain uses TRBV7-2 with TRBJ2-3, with D unclear. The sequences come from PBMCs, collected in a trial of ipilimumab plus nivolumab as post-transplant consolidation. The CDR3 DNA is TGTGCCAGCAGCTCCGCGAACACAGATACGCAGTATTTT. Protein product: CASSSANTDTQYF.